These 4 T cell receptor beta chains came from one sample sequenced in a study of blood T cell repertoires in COVID-19. Measured with immunoSEQ multiplex PCR; TCRdb has only the in-frame clones, and not every one. The sample includes 350,000 or so clones, 85% to 90% of them seen just once. The sequenced sample was PBMCs or T cells enriched from blood (not recorded which). These TCRs come from a woman under 40 who had been exposed to COVID-19.

The rearrangement joins TRBV10-1 to TRBJ2-7; 7 bases match TRBD1. Germline lookup yields CDR1 WNHNN and CDR2 SYGVQD (reference sequence). Germline trimming cut 9 bases from V and 2 bases from J; bases unmatched to any gene: 4. The CDR3 sequence is 12 residues long. The CDR3 sequence: CASGTAPYEQYF. CDR3 bases: TGCGCCAGTGGGACAGCCCCCTACGAGCAGTACTTC.

This chain joins TRBV7-9 and TRBJ2-5; weak D call: TRBD2 (5 bases). The germline V gene has CDR1 SEHNR and CDR2 FQNEAQ (reference sequence). This CDR3 is 12 amino acids long. The CDR3 sequence: CALPGVQETQYF. For the CDR3, the DNA is TGTGCTTTACCCGGGGTTCAGGAGACCCAGTACTTC.

The rearrangement links TRBV7-2 to TRBJ1-2; the D gene is possibly TRBD1 (6 bases). The germline V gene has CDR1 SGHTA and CDR2 FQGNSA. This CDR3 is 13 amino acids long. The ends were cut back, 5 bases at V and 6 bases at J, with 13 bases in the middle. This CDR3 reads CASSPRGGDGYTF. CDR3 nucleotides: TGTGCCAGCAGCCCCCGGGGGGGCGATGGCTACACCTTC.

This rearrangement joins TRBV5-8 to TRBJ2-1; D gene unclear. This CDR3 comprises 13 residues. Germline CDR1 reads SGHTS; CDR2 reads YDEGEE. Between the trimmed V and J ends, which lost 0 bases and 10 bases, there was a span of 11 bases. CDR3: CASSLVFSAEQFF. The CDR3 nucleotides read TGTGCCAGCAGCTTGGTCTTTTCAGCGGAGCAGTTCTTC.